The present entry profiles one T cell receptor (beta chain) with its context. Its antigen is unknown. It has no much larger one-base neighbor in the sample; base qualities were not kept. The CDR3 starts with the cysteine, ends with the phenylalanine, and has 14 residues. Only CDR3 DNA remains: 42 bases, in frame from the first base. V has 4 bases trimmed and J has 4 bases trimmed; junction bases matching no gene number 4. Sequences SQVTM (CDR1) and ANQGSEA (CDR2) are obtained from the germline V gene. The library relied on the immunoSEQ multiplex PCR assay. In most patients, genomic DNA was isolated using the Qiagen DNeasy Blood and Tissue Kit and sent frozen to Adaptive Biotechnologies for TCR sequencing. High-throughput TCR-beta CDR3 sequencing of genomic DNA from most patients was performed by Adaptive Biotechnologies. As for the authors' bioinformatics: Adaptive's ImmunoSEQ software was the source of the TCR sequencing data for fewer than 20 patients, while three other patients were processed with MiXCR and VDJtools. CD4 versus CD8 sorting errors were corrected by removing sequences found in both subsets at a frequency ratio below 5:1. Because the origin of CDR3 nucleotide sequences shared between donor and recipient could not be assigned, those sequences were removed. Alloreactive clones required at least 2-fold expansion over unstimulated cells and minimum CFSE-low frequency of 0.002% (template counts) or 0.001% (read counts). Mappable clones were those detected in sequenced pre-transplant spleen, lymph node, or MLR CFSE-low populations of the donor or recipient. The cumulative frequency of alloreactive clones was calculated as a percentage of all sequences, weighted by copy number. The table was pulled from immuneACCESS by TCRdb, which kept in-frame rearrangements only. Such tables lose some clones; where checked, under half of the loss comes from unresolved V genes, and the rest has no known cause. The DNA was the basis for D and trimming; V, J and clone size are from that table. The sample table lists more than 75,000 clones, around 93% of them with a count of one. The ten largest clones represent 0.35% of the sample.

The intended sense of this specimen's time point label: cells obtained before transplantation from donor or recipient. CD3+CD4+ and CD3+CD8+ populations were FACS-sorted from unstimulated pre-transplant donor and recipient cells taken from spleen or lymph nodes. These data come from a study of graft-versus-host responses after intestinal transplantation (dated by TCRdb to about 2021). Broadly, across the study: Recipients received multivisceral, liver-intestinal, or isolated intestinal transplants. Every recipient was given anti-thymocyte globulin induction, followed by roughly 3 years of maintenance tacrolimus and steroids. After intestinal transplantation, graft-versus-host and host-versus-graft alloreactive T cell clones were followed in the graft, circulation and bone marrow using bulk TCR-beta CDR3 sequencing. To identify alloreactive clones, pre-transplant mixed lymphocyte reaction products were sequenced and then compared with unstimulated pre-transplant donor and recipient T cells. The cohort enrolled 20 to 30 intestinal transplant recipients, one of whom was a retransplant, and 3 patients without pretransplant specimens were excluded. A peak of at least 4% donor T cells among recipient peripheral blood mononuclear cells was the definition used for donor T cell macrochimerism. Rather than going through the commercial service, samples from three later patients were sequenced in-house on an Illumina MiSeq and processed with MiXCR.

The paper's findings and limits, for the study overall: Peak levels of circulating GvH clones were associated with declines in HvG clones early after transplant. GvH clones turned up in recipient bone marrow, with some appearing earlier in ileal mucosa or blood, a pattern consistent with an intestinal mucosal origin. The conclusions were limited by the relatively low number and heterogeneity of the intestinal transplant patients. High GvH to HvG T cell clonal ratios were observed in the allografts of patients with donor T cell macrochimerism.

The material sequenced was unstimulated CD4+ T cells sorted from spleen or lymph node cells, taken before transplant. The chain links TRBV29-1 with TRBJ2-2; TRBD2 fits 9 bases in the junction. The clonotype originates from a human donor who was the organ donor for an intestinal transplant. The CDR3 protein sequence reads: CSVAAGGPTGELFF. The bases are TGCAGCGTTGCCGCGGGGGGGCCCACCGGGGAGCTGTTTTTT.